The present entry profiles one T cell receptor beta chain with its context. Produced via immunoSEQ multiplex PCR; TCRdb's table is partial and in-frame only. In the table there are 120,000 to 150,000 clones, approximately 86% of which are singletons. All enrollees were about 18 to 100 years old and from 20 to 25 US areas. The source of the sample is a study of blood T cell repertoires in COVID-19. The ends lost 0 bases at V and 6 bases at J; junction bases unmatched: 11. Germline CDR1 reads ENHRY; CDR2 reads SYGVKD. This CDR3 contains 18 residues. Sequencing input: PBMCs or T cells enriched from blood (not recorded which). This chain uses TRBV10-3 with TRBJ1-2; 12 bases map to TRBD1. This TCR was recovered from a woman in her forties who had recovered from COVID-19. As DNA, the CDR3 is TGTGCCATCAGTGAGTCGGTGGGGACAGGGGGCGCACGAAATGGCTACACCTTC. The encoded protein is CAISESVGTGGARNGYTF.